Below, one TCR beta chain is given with its context. The table came from immunoSEQ multiplex PCR; TCRdb's copy has only in-frame clones and leaves some out. The sample lists 98,000 or so clones; 93% were seen once. This sample was taken from a study of T cell changes during pregnancy in multiple sclerosis. This specimen consisted of peripheral blood, obtained after pregnancy. This clonotype was obtained from a female donor with multiple sclerosis, enrolled in a pregnancy study.

CDR3 protein: CASSLKTGSREQYF. The CDR3 DNA reads as TGTGCCAGCAGCTTAAAAACAGGTTCGAGGGAGCAGTACTTC. V usage is TRBV13 and J usage is TRBJ2-7; TRBD1 might be the D (5 bases). This CDR3 has 14 amino acids. The germline V and J ends were trimmed by 2 bases and 7 bases, with 15 bases remaining between them. Germline values: CDR1 PRHDT, CDR2 FYEKMQ (reference sequence).